The 8 T cell receptor beta chains below come from one sample, sequenced in a study of OX40 agonist ivuxolimab in advanced cancers. Libraries were prepared by immunoSEQ multiplex PCR; TCRdb keeps only in-frame clonotypes and omits some of them. Among roughly 50,000 clones listed, approximately 85% were seen once. The source material was CD4+ or CD8+ T cells sorted from blood, sampled in a trial of the OX40 agonist ivuxolimab. The receptors stem from an adult with an advanced solid tumor such as melanoma, head and neck, liver or kidney cancer.

The chain has TRBV9 and TRBJ1-2; no definite D call. The germline V and J ends were trimmed by 3 bases and 5 bases, with 8 bases remaining between them. In germline, CDR1 is SGDLS, CDR2 YYNGEE. The CDR3 contains 12 residues. The CDR3, as DNA: TGTGCCAGCAGCGCTACGGTGTATGGCTACACCTTC. It is translated as CASSATVYGYTF.

This clone occurred once. The rearrangement uses TRBV30 and TRBJ2-3; 9 bases are shared with TRBD2. Losses at the gene ends were 1 base for V and 5 bases for J; bases not matched to a gene: 16. The CDR3 runs to 18 residues. Germline V lookup: CDR1 GTSNPN, CDR2 SVGIG (reference sequence). CDR3 in amino acids: CAWSAHQASREGVDTQYF. The CDR3 DNA follows: TGTGCCTGGAGTGCGCACCAGGCCTCGCGGGAGGGGGTAGATACGCAGTATTTT.

The chain carries TRBV28 and TRBJ2-7; D is uncertain. Deletions cut 5 bases from V and 3 bases from J, with 17 bases between. This CDR3 is 15 amino acids long. Germline assignment: CDR1 MDHEN and CDR2 SYDVKM. CDR3 loop: CASSLGRRIIYEQYF. In DNA form, the CDR3 reads TGTGCCAGCAGTCTCGGCCGGCGGATAATCTACGAGCAGTACTTC.

The rearrangement joins TRBV11-3 to TRBJ2-1, with 7 bases lining up with TRBD2. The trim removed 1 base at V and 3 bases at J, leaving 6 bases unmatched. CDR3 length: 16 residues. The germline V gene has CDR1 SGHNT and CDR2 YENEEA. The CDR3 DNA is TGTGCCAGCAGCTTAGCCAGCGGGGACGACTACAATGAGCAGTTCTTC. This translates into CASSLASGDDYNEQFF.

J is TRBJ1-3 and V is TRBV5-6; D is uncertain. The CDR3 length is 14 residues. CDR1 and CDR2 (germline): SGHDT, YYEEEE. V was pared by 6 bases and J by 1 base, with 11 bases between. The CDR3 region is CASNNKRSGNTIYF. CDR3 bases: TGTGCCAGCAACAACAAGAGGTCTGGAAACACCATATATTTT.

The genes are TRBV5-1 and TRBJ1-4, with TRBD1 as a possible D gene (5 bases). CDR1 and CDR2 (germline): SGHRS, YFSETQ. The CDR3 spans 14 residues. V was pared by 0 bases and J by 2 bases, with 5 bases between. This CDR3 is CASSLGGTNEKLFF. CDR3 in DNA: TGCGCCAGCAGCTTGGGGGGGACTAATGAAAAACTGTTTTTT.

CDR3 loop: CASSLALGEQYF. The CDR3 coding sequence is TGTGCCAGCAGCTTAGCGCTTGGCGAGCAGTACTTC. The chain recombines TRBV7-9 with TRBJ2-7; D gene uncertain. This CDR3 has 12 residues. Germline V gene sequence: CDR1 SEHNR, CDR2 FQNEAQ (reference sequence). V lost 0 bases and J 6 bases, leaving 6 bases between the germline ends. The variable domain in full, completed from reference TRBV7-9 and TRBJ2-7, reads DTGVSQNPRHKITKRGQNVTFRCDPISEHNRLYWYRQTLGQGPEFLTYFQNEAQLEKSRLLSDRFSAERPKGSFSTLEIQRTEQGDSAMYLCASSLALGEQYFGPGTRLTVT.

The V call is TRBV4-3, the J call TRBJ2-2; TRBD1 matches at 8 bases. Germline V lookup: CDR1 LGHNA, CDR2 YSLEER. The V segment lost 7 bases and the J segment 3 bases; nucleotides outside the gene matches: 4. The CDR3 totals 14 residues. The CDR3 nucleotides are TGCGCCAGCAAGACAGGGGAACACACCGGGGAGCTGTTTTTT. Protein product: CASKTGEHTGELFF.